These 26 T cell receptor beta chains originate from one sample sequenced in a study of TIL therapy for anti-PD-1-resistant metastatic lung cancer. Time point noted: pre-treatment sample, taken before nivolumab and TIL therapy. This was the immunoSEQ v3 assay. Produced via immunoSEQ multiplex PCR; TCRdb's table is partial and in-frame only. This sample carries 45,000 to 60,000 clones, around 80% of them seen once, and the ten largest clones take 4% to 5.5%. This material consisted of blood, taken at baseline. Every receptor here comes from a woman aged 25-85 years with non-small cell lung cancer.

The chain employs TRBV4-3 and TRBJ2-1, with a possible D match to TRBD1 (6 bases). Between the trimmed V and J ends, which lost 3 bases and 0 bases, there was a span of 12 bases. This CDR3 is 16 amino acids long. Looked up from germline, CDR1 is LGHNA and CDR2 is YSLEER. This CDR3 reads CASSHTQGSSYNEQFF. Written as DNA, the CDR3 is TGCGCCAGCAGCCATACACAGGGTAGCTCCTACAATGAGCAGTTCTTC.

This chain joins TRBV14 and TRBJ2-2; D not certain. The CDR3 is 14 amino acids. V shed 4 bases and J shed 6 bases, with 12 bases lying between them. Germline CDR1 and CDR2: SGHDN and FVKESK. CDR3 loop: CASSLQDVAGELFF. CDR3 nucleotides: TGTGCCAGCAGCCTACAAGACGTAGCCGGGGAGCTGTTTTTT.

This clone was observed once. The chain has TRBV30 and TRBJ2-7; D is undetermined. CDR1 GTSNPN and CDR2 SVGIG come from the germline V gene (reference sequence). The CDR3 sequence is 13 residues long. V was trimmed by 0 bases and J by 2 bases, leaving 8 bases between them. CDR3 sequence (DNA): TGTGCCTGGAGTGTGTCTAGTGCCTACGAGCAGTACTTC. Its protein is CAWSVSSAYEQYF.

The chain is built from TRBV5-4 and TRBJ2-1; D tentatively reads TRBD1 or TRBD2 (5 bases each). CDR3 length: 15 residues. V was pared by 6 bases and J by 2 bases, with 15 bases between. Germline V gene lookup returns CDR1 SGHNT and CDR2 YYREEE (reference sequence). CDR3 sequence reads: CASNLGWGTYNEQFF. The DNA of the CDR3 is TGTGCCAGCAATCTCGGCTGGGGGACCTACAATGAGCAGTTCTTC. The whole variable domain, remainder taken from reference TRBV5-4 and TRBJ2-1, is ETGVTQSPTHLIKTRGQQVTLRCSSQSGHNTVSWYQQALGQGPQFIFQYYREEENGRGNFPPRFSGLQFPNYSSELNVNALELDDSALYLCASNLGWGTYNEQFFGPGTRLTVL.

In nucleotides, the CDR3 is TGTGCCTGGAGTGGAGTTAGCGGGGTATACGGGGAGCTGTTTTTT. Protein: CAWSGVSGVYGELFF. V usage is TRBV30 and J usage is TRBJ2-2; TRBD2 aligns across 8 bases. This CDR3 is built from 15 residues. Trimming at V came to 1 base and at J to 7 bases, leaving 8 bases not matched to a gene. Germline CDR1 and CDR2: GTSNPN and SVGIG (reference sequence).

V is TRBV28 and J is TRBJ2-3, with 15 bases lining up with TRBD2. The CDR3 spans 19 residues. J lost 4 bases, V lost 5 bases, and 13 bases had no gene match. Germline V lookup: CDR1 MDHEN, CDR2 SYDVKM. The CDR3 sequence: CASSPYGLAGGPVADTQYF. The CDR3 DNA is TGTGCCAGCAGTCCCTACGGACTAGCGGGAGGGCCCGTTGCAGATACGCAGTATTTT.

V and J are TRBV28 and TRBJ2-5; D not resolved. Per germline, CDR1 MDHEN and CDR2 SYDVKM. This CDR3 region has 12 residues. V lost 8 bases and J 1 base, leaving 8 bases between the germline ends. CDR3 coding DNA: TGTGCCAGCCGAGTGGCCCAAGAGACCCAGTACTTC. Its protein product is CASRVAQETQYF.

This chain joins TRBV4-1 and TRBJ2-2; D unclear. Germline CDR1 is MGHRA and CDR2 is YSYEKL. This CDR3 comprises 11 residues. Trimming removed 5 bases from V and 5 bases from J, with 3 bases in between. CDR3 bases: TGCGCCAGCAGCATAACCGGGGAGCTGTTTTTT. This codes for CASSITGELFF.

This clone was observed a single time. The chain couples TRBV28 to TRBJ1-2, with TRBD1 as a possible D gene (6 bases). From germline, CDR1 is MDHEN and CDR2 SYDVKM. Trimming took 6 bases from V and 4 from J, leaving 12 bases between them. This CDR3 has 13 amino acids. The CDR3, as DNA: TGTGCCAGCAGCAACGGGGGGGCCTATGGCTACACCTTC. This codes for CASSNGGAYGYTF.

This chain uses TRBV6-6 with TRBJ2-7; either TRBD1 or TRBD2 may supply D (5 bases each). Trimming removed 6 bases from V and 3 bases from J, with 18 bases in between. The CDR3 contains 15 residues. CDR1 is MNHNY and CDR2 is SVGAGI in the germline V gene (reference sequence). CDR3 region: CASRGVEAGSYEQYF. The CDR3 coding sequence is TGTGCCAGCAGAGGCGTGGAGGCAGGGAGCTACGAGCAGTACTTC.

CDR3: CASSLVGGSNTEAFF. As DNA, the CDR3 is TGCGCCAGCAGCTTGGTCGGGGGGTCGAACACTGAAGCTTTCTTT. The chain employs TRBV5-1 and TRBJ1-1; TRBD1 might be the D (5 bases). Germline lookup yields CDR1 SGHRS and CDR2 YFSETQ. V gave up 0 bases and J gave up 1 base, with 10 bases separating them. The CDR3 extends over 15 amino acids.

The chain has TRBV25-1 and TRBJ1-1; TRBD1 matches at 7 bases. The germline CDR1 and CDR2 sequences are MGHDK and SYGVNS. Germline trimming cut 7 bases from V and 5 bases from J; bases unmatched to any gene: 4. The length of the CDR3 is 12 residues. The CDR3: CASTGQKTEAFF. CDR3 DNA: TGTGCCAGCACGGGACAGAAGACTGAAGCTTTCTTT.

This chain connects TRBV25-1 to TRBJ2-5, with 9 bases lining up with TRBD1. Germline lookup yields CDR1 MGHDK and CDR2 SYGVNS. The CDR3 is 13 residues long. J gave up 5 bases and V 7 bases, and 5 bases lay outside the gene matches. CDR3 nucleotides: TGTGCCAGCACAGGACAGGGGAGGGAGACCCAGTACTTC. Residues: CASTGQGRETQYF.

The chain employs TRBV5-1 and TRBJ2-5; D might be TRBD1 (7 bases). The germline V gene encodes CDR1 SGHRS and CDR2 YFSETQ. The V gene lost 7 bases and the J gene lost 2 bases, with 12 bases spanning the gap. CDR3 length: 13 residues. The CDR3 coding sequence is TGCGCCAGCGGGGGGACAGATCAAGAGACCCAGTACTTC. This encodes CASGGTDQETQYF. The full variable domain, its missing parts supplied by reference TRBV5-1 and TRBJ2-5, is KAGVTQTPRYLIKTRGQQVTLSCSPISGHRSVSWYQQTPGQGLQFLFEYFSETQRNKGNFPGRFSGRQFSNSRSEMNVSTLELGDSALYLCASGGTDQETQYFGPGTRLLVL.

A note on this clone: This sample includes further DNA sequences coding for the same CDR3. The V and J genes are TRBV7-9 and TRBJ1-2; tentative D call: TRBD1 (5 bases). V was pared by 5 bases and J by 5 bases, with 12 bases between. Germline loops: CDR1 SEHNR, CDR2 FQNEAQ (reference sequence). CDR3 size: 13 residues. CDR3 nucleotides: TGTGCCAGCAGCCGAATCGACAGATATGGCTACACCTTC. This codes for CASSRIDRYGYTF.

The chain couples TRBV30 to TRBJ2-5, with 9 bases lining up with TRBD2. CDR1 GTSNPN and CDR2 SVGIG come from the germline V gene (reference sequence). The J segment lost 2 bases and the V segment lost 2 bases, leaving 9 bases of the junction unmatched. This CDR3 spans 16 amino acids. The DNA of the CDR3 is TGTGCCTGGAGTAGAGGGACTAGCATCTCACAAGAGACCCAGTACTTC. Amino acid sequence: CAWSRGTSISQETQYF.

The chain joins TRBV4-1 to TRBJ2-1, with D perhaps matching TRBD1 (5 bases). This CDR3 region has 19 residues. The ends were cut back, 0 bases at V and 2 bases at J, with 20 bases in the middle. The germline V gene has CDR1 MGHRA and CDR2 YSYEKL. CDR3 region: CASSQDFQGGISPYNEQFF. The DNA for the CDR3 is TGCGCCAGCAGCCAAGATTTTCAGGGCGGAATTAGTCCCTACAATGAGCAGTTCTTC.

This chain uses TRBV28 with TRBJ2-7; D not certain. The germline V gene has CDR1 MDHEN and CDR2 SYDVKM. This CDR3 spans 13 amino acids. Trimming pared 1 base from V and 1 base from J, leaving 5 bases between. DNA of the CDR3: TGTGCCAGCAGTTTATTAGTTTCCTACGAGCAGTACTTC. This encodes CASSLLVSYEQYF.

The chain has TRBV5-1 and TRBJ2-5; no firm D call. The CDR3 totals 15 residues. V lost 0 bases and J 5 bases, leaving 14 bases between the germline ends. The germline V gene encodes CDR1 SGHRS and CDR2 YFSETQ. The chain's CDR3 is CASSLVSGRGETQYF. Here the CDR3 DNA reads TGCGCCAGCAGCTTGGTTTCAGGTCGCGGTGAGACCCAGTACTTC.

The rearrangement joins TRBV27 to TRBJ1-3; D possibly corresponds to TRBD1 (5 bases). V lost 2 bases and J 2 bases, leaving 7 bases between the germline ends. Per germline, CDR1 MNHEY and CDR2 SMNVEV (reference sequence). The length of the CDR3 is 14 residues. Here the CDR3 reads CASSLLGAGNTIYF. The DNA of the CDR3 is TGTGCCAGCAGTTTACTGGGGGCTGGAAACACCATATATTTT.

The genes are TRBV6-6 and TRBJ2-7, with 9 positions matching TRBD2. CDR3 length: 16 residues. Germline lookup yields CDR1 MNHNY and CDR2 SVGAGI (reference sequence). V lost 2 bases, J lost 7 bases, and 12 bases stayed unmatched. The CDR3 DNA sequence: TGTGCCAGCAGTTACCGTTCTAGCGGGGCCTATGTGGAGCAGTACTTC. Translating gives CASSYRSSGAYVEQYF.

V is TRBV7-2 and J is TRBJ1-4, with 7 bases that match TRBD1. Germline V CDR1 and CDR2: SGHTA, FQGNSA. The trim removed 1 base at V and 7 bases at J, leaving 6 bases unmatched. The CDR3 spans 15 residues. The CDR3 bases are TGTGCCAGCAGCTTAGAAAGAGGGGGCGGTGAAAAACTGTTTTTT. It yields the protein CASSLERGGGEKLFF.

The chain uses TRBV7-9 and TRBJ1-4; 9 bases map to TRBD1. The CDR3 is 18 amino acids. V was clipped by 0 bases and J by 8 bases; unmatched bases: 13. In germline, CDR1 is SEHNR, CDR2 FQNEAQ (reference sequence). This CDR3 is CASSLALTGTGFFEKLFF. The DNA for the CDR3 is TGTGCCAGCAGCTTAGCGCTTACCGGGACAGGGTTTTTCGAAAAACTGTTTTTT.

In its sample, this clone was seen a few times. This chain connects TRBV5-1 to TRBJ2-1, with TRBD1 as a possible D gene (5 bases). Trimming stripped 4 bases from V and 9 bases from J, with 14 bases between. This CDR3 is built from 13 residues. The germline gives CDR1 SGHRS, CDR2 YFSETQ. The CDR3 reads CASSPQALGEQFF. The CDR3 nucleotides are TGCGCCAGCAGCCCACAGGCACTTGGTGAGCAGTTCTTC.

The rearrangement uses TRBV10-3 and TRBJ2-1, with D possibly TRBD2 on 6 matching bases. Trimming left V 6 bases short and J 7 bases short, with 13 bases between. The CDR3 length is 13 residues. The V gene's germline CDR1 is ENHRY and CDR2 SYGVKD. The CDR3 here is CAIRVRELNEQFF. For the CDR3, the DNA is TGTGCCATCAGGGTTCGGGAGCTAAATGAGCAGTTCTTC.

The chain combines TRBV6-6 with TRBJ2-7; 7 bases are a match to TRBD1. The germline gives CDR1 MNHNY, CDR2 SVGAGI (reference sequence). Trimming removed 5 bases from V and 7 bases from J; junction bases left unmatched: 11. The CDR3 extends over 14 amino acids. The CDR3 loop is CASSPTAQGWEQYF. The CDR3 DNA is TGTGCCAGCAGTCCTACCGCACAGGGGTGGGAGCAGTACTTC.